The 25 T cell receptor beta chains below all came from one sample that was sequenced in a study of blood T cell repertoires in COVID-19. Assay used: immunoSEQ multiplex PCR; TCRdb lists only in-frame clones, some missing. The sample lists some 200,000 clones, about 86% occurring once. Specimen: peripheral blood. The receptors were sampled from a man aged 18 to 30 with active or convalescent COVID-19.

CDR3: CASSLTSGRASNEQFF. The DNA for the CDR3 is TGTGCCAGCAGCTTGACTAGCGGGAGGGCCTCCAATGAGCAGTTCTTC. The chain joins TRBV5-5 to TRBJ2-1; 13 positions agree with TRBD2. Germline assignment: CDR1 SGHKS and CDR2 YYEKEE (reference sequence). Germline trimming cut 1 base from V and 6 bases from J; bases unmatched to any gene: 4. The CDR3 consists of 16 residues.

The chain joins TRBV10-3 to TRBJ1-3; a weak D match, TRBD1 (6 bases). Trimming shortened V by 4 bases and J by 2 bases, and 9 bases separated the two germline ends. The germline gives CDR1 ENHRY, CDR2 SYGVKD. This CDR3 is 14 amino acids long. The CDR3 reads CAISAQGTGNTIYF. For the CDR3, the DNA is TGTGCCATCAGTGCCCAGGGGACTGGAAACACCATATATTTT.

This chain connects TRBV7-9 to TRBJ2-6; 11 nucleotides align to TRBD2. CDR3 length: 16 residues. The germline V gene encodes CDR1 SEHNR and CDR2 FQNEAQ (reference sequence). J was trimmed by 4 bases and V by 10 bases; bases with no gene match: 9. The CDR3 protein is CAKTTSGEHGANVLTF. The CDR3 bases are TGTGCCAAAACGACTAGCGGGGAGCACGGGGCCAACGTCCTGACTTTC.

The V gene is TRBV18, the J gene TRBJ1-1, with 9 bases aligning to TRBD1. CDR3 length: 12 residues. The germline V gene encodes CDR1 KGHSH and CDR2 LQKENI. The V segment lost 5 bases and the J segment 7 bases; nucleotides outside the gene matches: 2. CDR3 amino acids: CASSKGQGEAFF. The CDR3 nucleotides are TGTGCCAGCTCAAAGGGACAGGGTGAAGCTTTCTTT. Complete variable domain (other parts from reference TRBV18 and TRBJ1-1): NAGVMQNPRHLVRRRGQEARLRCSPMKGHSHVYWYRQLPEEGLKFMVYLQKENIIDESGMPKERFSAEFPKEGPSILRIQQVVRGDSAAYFCASSKGQGEAFFGQGTRLTVV.

The chain carries TRBV3-1 (or the pseudogene TRBV3-2) and TRBJ1-4, with 7 bases that match TRBD1. V shed 1 base, J shed 7 bases, and the junction held 6 bases outside the gene matches. The CDR3 runs to 15 residues. The germline V gene encodes CDR1 LGHDT and CDR2 YNNKEL (reference sequence). DNA for the CDR3: TGTGCCAGCAGCCAAGGGACAGGTGGACTTGAAAAACTGTTTTTT. This encodes CASSQGTGGLEKLFF.

The chain has TRBV3-1 (or the pseudogene TRBV3-2) and TRBJ2-7; TRBD2 matches 14 bases. V gave up 4 bases and J gave up 6 bases; unmatched junction bases: 5. Germline lookup yields CDR1 LGHDT and CDR2 YNNKEL (reference sequence). The CDR3 runs 15 residues. CDR3 in amino acids: CASSPGLAGASEQYF. As DNA, the CDR3 is TGTGCCAGCAGCCCGGGACTAGCGGGAGCGTCCGAGCAGTACTTC.

The chain joins TRBV3-1 (or the pseudogene TRBV3-2) to TRBJ2-1; D might be TRBD2 (5 bases). The germline V gene has CDR1 LGHDT and CDR2 YNNKEL (reference sequence). This CDR3 region has 17 residues. Deletions cut 1 base from V and 5 bases from J, with 18 bases between. CDR3 region: CASSQGKDFSPHNEQFF. The CDR3 nucleotides read TGTGCCAGCAGCCAAGGAAAGGACTTCAGTCCACACAATGAGCAGTTCTTC.

The chain has TRBV19 and TRBJ1-1; D unclear. Germline-derived CDR1 and CDR2 are LNHDA and SQIVND (reference sequence). Trimming pared 3 bases from V and 1 base from J, leaving 12 bases between. The CDR3 length is 15 residues. Written as DNA, the CDR3 is TGTGCCAGTAGTATGGTTCCAGGAGGGAACACTGAAGCTTTCTTT. It translates to CASSMVPGGNTEAFF. Using reference TRBV19 and TRBJ1-1 for the parts outside the CDR3, the full variable domain is DGGITQSPKYLFRKEGQNVTLSCEQNLNHDAMYWYRQDPGQGLRLIYYSQIVNDFQKGDIAEGYSVSREKKESFPLTVTSAQKNPTAFYLCASSMVPGGNTEAFFGQGTRLTVV.

This chain connects TRBV3-1 (or the pseudogene TRBV3-2) to TRBJ1-1; unclear D gene. This CDR3 has 13 amino acids. The V end lost 1 base, the J end lost 4 bases, and 7 bases lay between the germline ends. Germline CDR1 is LGHDT and CDR2 is YNNKEL (reference sequence). Here the CDR3 reads CASSQGRGTEAFF. The CDR3 nucleotides are TGTGCCAGCAGCCAAGGGCGGGGCACTGAAGCTTTCTTT.

V gene TRBV5-1 combines with J gene TRBJ2-3, with 9 bases fitting TRBD1. The CDR3 length is 14 residues. V shed 0 bases, J shed 5 bases, and the junction held 1 base outside the gene matches. Germline CDR1 is SGHRS and CDR2 is YFSETQ. In DNA, the CDR3 is TGCGCCAGCAGCTTGGGACAGGGGGGAGATACGCAGTATTTT. Translation gives CASSLGQGGDTQYF.

The chain recombines TRBV3-1 (or the pseudogene TRBV3-2) with TRBJ2-1; 14 positions agree with TRBD2. Germline CDR1 is LGHDT and CDR2 is YNNKEL (reference sequence). V shed 0 bases and J 0 bases; nucleotides not matched to a gene: 7. CDR3 length: 20 residues. The CDR3 bases are TGTGCCAGCAGCCAAGAACCGGGACTAGCGGGAGTTGGCTCCTACAATGAGCAGTTCTTC. Residues: CASSQEPGLAGVGSYNEQFF.

This chain connects TRBV15 to TRBJ2-5; weak D call: TRBD2 (6 bases). The germline V gene has CDR1 LNHNV and CDR2 YYDKDF (reference sequence). CDR3 length equals 11 residues. This chain's CDR3 is CEERARETQYF. In nucleotides, the CDR3 is TGTGAGGAGCGGGCGAGGGAGACCCAGTACTTC.

The gene calls are TRBV3-1 (or the pseudogene TRBV3-2) and TRBJ2-1, with 9 bases identical to TRBD2. The germline V gene has CDR1 LGHDT and CDR2 YNNKEL (reference sequence). The CDR3 spans 12 residues. For the CDR3, the DNA is TGTGGGAGTAGCGGGAGTGCGGATGAGCAGTTCTTC. It is translated as CGSSGSADEQFF.

This chain links TRBV10-3 with TRBJ1-1, with TRBD1 as a possible D gene (5 bases). V was cut by 2 bases and J by 5 bases, with 12 bases left in between. The CDR3 has 14 residues. In germline, CDR1 is ENHRY, CDR2 SYGVKD. The CDR3 DNA follows: TGTGCCATCAGTGAGGCATCTAGGGGAACTGAAGCTTTCTTT. As protein: CAISEASRGTEAFF.

This clone was seen more than once but under ten times. The chain employs TRBV5-8 and TRBJ1-3; the D is unclear. This CDR3 spans 14 amino acids. V was trimmed by 0 bases and J by 0 bases, leaving 4 bases between them. CDR1 SGHTS and CDR2 YDEGEE come from the germline V gene. The CDR3 region has the DNA TGTGCCAGCAGCTTGGGGCCCTCTGGAAACACCATATATTTT. Protein product: CASSLGPSGNTIYF.

The chain has TRBV5-5 and TRBJ2-7, with D tentatively TRBD2 (5 bases). The germline V gene encodes CDR1 SGHKS and CDR2 YYEKEE (reference sequence). V was pared by 4 bases and J by 6 bases, with 17 bases between. This CDR3 contains 14 residues. CDR3 in DNA: TGTGCCAGCAGCCGGGGAAATCCACCAGGCGAGCAGTACTTC. Translation: CASSRGNPPGEQYF.

This chain links TRBV7-8 with TRBJ2-7; unclear D gene. Germline-derived CDR1 and CDR2 are SGHVS and FQNEAQ. CDR3 length: 11 residues. V lost 4 bases and J lost 2, with 3 bases in between. The CDR3 DNA reads TGTGCCAGCAGCTCTGCCTACGAGCAGTACTTC. It yields the protein CASSSAYEQYF.

This chain uses TRBV10-3 with TRBJ2-7; 7 bases fit TRBD2. The length of the CDR3 is 14 residues. The germline V gene has CDR1 ENHRY and CDR2 SYGVKD. V shed 6 bases, J shed 0 bases, and the junction held 5 bases outside the gene matches. The CDR3 coding sequence is TGTGCCATCAGCGCTCTAGCGGACTCCTACGAGCAGTACTTC. Its protein product is CAISALADSYEQYF.

The chain carries TRBV6-5 and TRBJ2-1; 7 bases align to TRBD2. CDR1 and CDR2 (germline): MNHEY, SVGAGI. There are 15 residues in the CDR3. J was trimmed by 5 bases and V by 0 bases; bases with no gene match: 4. The CDR3 is CASSYSTSPNNEQFF. As DNA, the CDR3 is TGTGCCAGCAGTTACTCGACTAGCCCGAACAATGAGCAGTTCTTC.

This chain connects TRBV6-5 to TRBJ2-7; weak D call: TRBD2 (6 bases). This CDR3 comprises 13 residues. Trimming shortened V by 8 bases and J by 2 bases, and 13 bases separated the two germline ends. Germline values: CDR1 MNHEY, CDR2 SVGAGI. The CDR3 coding sequence is TGTGCCAGCTGTCCGGGGGATACCTACGAGCAGTACTTC. This translates into CASCPGDTYEQYF.

V gene TRBV30 combines with J gene TRBJ2-7, with TRBD2 matching 10 bases. The CDR3 is 14 amino acids. The junction had 6 bases not matched to a gene; V was cut back by 1 base and J by 6 bases. The V gene's germline CDR1 is GTSNPN and CDR2 SVGIG (reference sequence). The CDR3 spells CAWSGASGGSEQYF. The CDR3 DNA follows: TGTGCCTGGAGTGGGGCTAGCGGGGGCAGCGAGCAGTACTTC.

The chain links TRBV29-1 to TRBJ1-1; TRBD1 is a possible D gene (6 bases). CDR3 length equals 15 residues. The V end was cut by 0 bases, the J end by 7 bases, with 18 bases between. CDR1 is SQVTM and CDR2 is ANQGSEA in the germline V gene. The CDR3 coding sequence is TGCAGCGTTGAAGATCTCCGGCCCGGACAGCATGAAGCTTTCTTT. This sequence encodes CSVEDLRPGQHEAFF.

V and J are TRBV9 and TRBJ2-3; possibly TRBD2 for D (5 bases). From germline, CDR1 is SGDLS and CDR2 YYNGEE. Between the trimmed V and J ends, which lost 0 bases and 8 bases, there was a span of 16 bases. This CDR3 is 15 amino acids long. CDR3 in DNA: TGTGCCAGCAGCGTAGTACGAGAGGGCCTGGCTACGCAGTATTTT. As protein: CASSVVREGLATQYF.

This sequence joins TRBV28 and TRBJ2-7; possible D gene TRBD2, 6 bases. The CDR3 is made up of 14 amino acids. V was trimmed by 5 bases and J by 0 bases, leaving 11 bases between them. CDR1 is MDHEN and CDR2 is SYDVKM in the germline V gene. The CDR3 reads CASSRAGSSYEQYF. The CDR3 DNA reads as TGTGCCAGCAGTCGCGCCGGGAGCTCCTACGAGCAGTACTTC.

This sequence joins TRBV5-1 and TRBJ1-2; 9 bases are a match to TRBD1. This CDR3 contains 19 residues. The J segment lost 6 bases and the V segment lost 3 bases, leaving 21 bases of the junction unmatched. The germline V gene has CDR1 SGHRS and CDR2 YFSETQ. CDR3 nucleotide sequence: TGCGCCAGCAGCTGGACCGTAGGACAGGGGATAAAAGGATTAGATGGCTACACCTTC. Encoded protein: CASSWTVGQGIKGLDGYTF.